The 5 T cell receptor beta chains below were found in one sample sequenced in a study of blood T cell repertoires in COVID-19. This table comes from immunoSEQ multiplex PCR, and its TCRdb copy is limited to in-frame clones, with some not included. The sample contains approximately 170,000 clones, 88% of which appear only once. The specimen was peripheral blood. The receptors stem from a man between 60 and 75 years old with acute or convalescent COVID-19.

The V gene is TRBV7-8, the J gene TRBJ2-7, with 8 positions matching TRBD1. The CDR3 has 14 amino acids. Germline CDR1 reads SGHVS; CDR2 reads FQNEAQ. V gave up 1 base and J gave up 6 bases; unmatched junction bases: 5. The CDR3 here is CASSLGTGSTEQYV. CDR3 DNA: TGTGCCAGCAGCTTAGGGACAGGGTCAACCGAGCAGTACGTC.

In DNA, the CDR3 is TGTGCCAGCAGCCAAGCGCCAGCGGAATTCGGAAACACCATATATTTT. Its translation: CASSQAPAEFGNTIYF. This chain joins TRBV3-1 (or the pseudogene TRBV3-2) and TRBJ1-3; D unresolved. CDR1 and CDR2 (germline): LGHDT, YNNKEL (reference sequence). The CDR3 totals 16 residues. Trimming took 1 base from V and 4 from J, leaving 14 bases between them.

The J gene is TRBJ2-7, the V gene TRBV18, with 11 nucleotides matching TRBD1. The CDR3 loop spans 15 amino acids. Germline loops: CDR1 KGHSH, CDR2 LQKENI. V lost 3 bases, J lost 2 bases, and 3 bases stayed unmatched. The CDR3 sequence: CASSPQGQGAYEQYF. The CDR3 DNA follows: TGTGCCAGCTCACCCCAGGGACAGGGGGCCTACGAGCAGTACTTC.

The chain couples TRBV18 to TRBJ2-5; 8 nucleotides match TRBD1. Germline lookup yields CDR1 KGHSH and CDR2 LQKENI. This CDR3 has 13 amino acids. V lost 8 bases, J lost 1 base, and 3 bases stayed unmatched. CDR3 region: CASRTGGQETQYF. CDR3 nucleotide sequence: TGTGCCAGCCGAACAGGGGGCCAAGAGACCCAGTACTTC.

The genes are TRBV10-1 and TRBJ2-3; D is undetermined. The CDR3 totals 13 residues. Germline CDR1 reads WNHNN; CDR2 reads SYGVQD (reference sequence). Trimming shortened V by 8 bases and J by 1 base, and 10 bases separated the two germline ends. The CDR3 sequence: CASGQVRTDTQYF. The CDR3 DNA follows: TGCGCCAGCGGGCAGGTCCGCACAGATACGCAGTATTTT.